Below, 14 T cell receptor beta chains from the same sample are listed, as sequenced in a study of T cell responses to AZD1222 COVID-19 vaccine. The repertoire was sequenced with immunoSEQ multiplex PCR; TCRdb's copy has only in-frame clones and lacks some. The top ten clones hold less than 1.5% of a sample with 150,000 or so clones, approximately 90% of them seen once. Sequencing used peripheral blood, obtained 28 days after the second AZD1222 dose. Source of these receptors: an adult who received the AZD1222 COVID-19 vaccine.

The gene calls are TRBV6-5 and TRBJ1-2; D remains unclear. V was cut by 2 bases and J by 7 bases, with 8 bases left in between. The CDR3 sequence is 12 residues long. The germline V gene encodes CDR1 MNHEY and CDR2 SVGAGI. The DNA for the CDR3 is TGTGCCAGCAGTTACCGGGAGGGTGGCTACACCTTC. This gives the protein CASSYREGGYTF.

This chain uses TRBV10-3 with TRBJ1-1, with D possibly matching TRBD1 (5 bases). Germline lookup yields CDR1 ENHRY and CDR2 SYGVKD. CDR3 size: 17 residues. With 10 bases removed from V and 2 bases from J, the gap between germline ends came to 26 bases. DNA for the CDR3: TGTGCCACCAATCGGGGGATAGGTTTCGACAAAAACACTGAAGCTTTCTTT. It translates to CATNRGIGFDKNTEAFF.

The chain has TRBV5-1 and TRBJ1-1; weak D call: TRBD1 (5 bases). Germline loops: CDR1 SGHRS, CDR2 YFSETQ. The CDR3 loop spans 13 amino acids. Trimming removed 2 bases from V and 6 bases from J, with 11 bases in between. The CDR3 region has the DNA TGCGCCAGCAGCTTTTTGAGAGGGGCTGAAGCTTTCTTT. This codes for CASSFLRGAEAFF.

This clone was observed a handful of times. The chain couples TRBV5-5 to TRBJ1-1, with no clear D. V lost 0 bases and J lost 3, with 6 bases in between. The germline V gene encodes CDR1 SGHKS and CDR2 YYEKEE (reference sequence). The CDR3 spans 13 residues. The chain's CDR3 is CASSLGFYTEAFF. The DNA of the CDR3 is TGTGCCAGCAGCTTGGGATTTTACACTGAAGCTTTCTTT.

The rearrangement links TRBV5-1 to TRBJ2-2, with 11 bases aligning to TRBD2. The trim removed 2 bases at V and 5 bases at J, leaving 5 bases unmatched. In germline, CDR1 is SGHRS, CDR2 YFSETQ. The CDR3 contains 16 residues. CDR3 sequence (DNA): TGCGCCAGCAGCTTTAGCGGGGGGGCCGATACCGGGGAGCTGTTTTTT. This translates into CASSFSGGADTGELFF.

CDR3: CASSPGTGRSYGYTF. CDR3 nucleotide sequence: TGTGCCAGCAGTCCCGGGACAGGGAGGAGCTATGGCTACACCTTC. The chain carries TRBV28 and TRBJ1-2; 9 nucleotides line up with TRBD1. The germline CDR1 and CDR2 sequences are MDHEN and SYDVKM. V gave up 5 bases and J gave up 4 bases; unmatched junction bases: 8. CDR3 size: 15 residues.

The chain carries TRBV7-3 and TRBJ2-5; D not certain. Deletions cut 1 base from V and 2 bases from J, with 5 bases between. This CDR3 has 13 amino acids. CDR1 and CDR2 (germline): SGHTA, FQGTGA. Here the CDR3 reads CASSLSNQETQYF. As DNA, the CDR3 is TGTGCCAGCAGCTTAAGTAATCAAGAGACCCAGTACTTC.

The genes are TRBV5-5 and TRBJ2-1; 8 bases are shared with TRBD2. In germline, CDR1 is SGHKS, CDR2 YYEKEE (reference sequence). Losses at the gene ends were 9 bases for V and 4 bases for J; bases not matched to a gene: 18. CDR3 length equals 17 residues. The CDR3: CATSPAGGEGLYNEQFF. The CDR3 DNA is TGTGCCACCAGTCCGGCGGGAGGAGAGGGATTGTACAATGAGCAGTTCTTC.

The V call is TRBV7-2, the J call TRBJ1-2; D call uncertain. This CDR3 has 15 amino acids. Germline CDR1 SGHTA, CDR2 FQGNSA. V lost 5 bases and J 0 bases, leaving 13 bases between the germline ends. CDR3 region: CASSARRTTNYGYTF. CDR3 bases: TGTGCCAGCAGCGCAAGACGGACCACTAACTATGGCTACACCTTC.

The CDR3 coding sequence is TGTGCCAGCAGCTTAGTTGCAGGGGGGAGTACTGAAGCTTTCTTT. Its protein is CASSLVAGGSTEAFF. This chain uses TRBV11-2 with TRBJ1-1, with TRBD1 matching 7 bases. This CDR3 comprises 15 residues. Per the germline V gene, CDR1 is SGHAT and CDR2 is FQNNGV. V gave up 1 base and J gave up 5 bases; unmatched junction bases: 7. Full variable domain (rest looked up from reference TRBV11-2 and TRBJ1-1): EAGVAQSPRYKIIEKRQSVAFWCNPISGHATLYWYQQILGQGPKLLIQFQNNGVVDDSQLPKDRFSAERLKGVDSTLKIQPAKLEDSAVYLCASSLVAGGSTEAFFGQGTRLTVV.

CDR3 protein: CASSQIGLGNQPQHF. As DNA, the CDR3 is TGCGCCAGCAGCCAAATTGGGCTGGGAAATCAGCCCCAGCATTTT. The rearrangement links TRBV4-1 to TRBJ1-5, with D hard to call. CDR3 length: 15 residues. V gave up 2 bases and J gave up 4 bases, with 12 bases separating them. The germline V gene has CDR1 MGHRA and CDR2 YSYEKL.

CDR3 in amino acids: CASSLGTESSGYTF. The CDR3 nucleotides are TGCGCCAGCAGCTTGGGAACAGAGAGCAGTGGCTACACCTTC. The rearrangement links TRBV5-1 to TRBJ1-2; no reliable D call. This CDR3 region has 14 residues. CDR1 is SGHRS and CDR2 is YFSETQ in the germline V gene. V lost 0 bases and J lost 7, with 13 bases in between.

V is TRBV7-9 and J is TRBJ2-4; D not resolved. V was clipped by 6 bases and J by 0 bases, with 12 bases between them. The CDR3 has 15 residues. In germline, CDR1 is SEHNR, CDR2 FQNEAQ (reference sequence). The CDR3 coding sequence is TGTGCCAGCAGGAATATGCAGTCAGCCAAAAACATTCAGTACTTC. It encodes CASRNMQSAKNIQYF.

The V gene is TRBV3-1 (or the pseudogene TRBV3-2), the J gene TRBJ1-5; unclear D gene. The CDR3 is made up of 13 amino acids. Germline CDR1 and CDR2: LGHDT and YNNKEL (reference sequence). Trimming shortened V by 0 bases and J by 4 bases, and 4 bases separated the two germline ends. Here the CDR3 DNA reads TGTGCCAGCAGCCAAGATGGTAATCAGCCCCAGCATTTT. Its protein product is CASSQDGNQPQHF.